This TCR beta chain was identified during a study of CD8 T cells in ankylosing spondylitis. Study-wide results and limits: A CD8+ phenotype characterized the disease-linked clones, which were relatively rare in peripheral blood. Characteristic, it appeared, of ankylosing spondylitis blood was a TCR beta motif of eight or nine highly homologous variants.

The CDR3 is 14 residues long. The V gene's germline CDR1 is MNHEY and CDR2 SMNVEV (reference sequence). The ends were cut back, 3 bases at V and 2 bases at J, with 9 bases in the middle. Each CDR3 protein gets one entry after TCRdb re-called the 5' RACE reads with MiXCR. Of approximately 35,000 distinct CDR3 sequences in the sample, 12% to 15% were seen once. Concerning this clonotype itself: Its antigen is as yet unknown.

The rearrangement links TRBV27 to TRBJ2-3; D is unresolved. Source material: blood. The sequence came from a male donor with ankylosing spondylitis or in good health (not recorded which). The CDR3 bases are TGTGCCAGCAGTTTGGAACAGTTCACAGATACGCAGTATTTT. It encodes CASSLEQFTDTQYF.